The T cell receptor (beta chain) under discussion was sequenced for a study of Tregs in tolerant kidney transplant recipients. Study-wide findings and caveats: Biological reproducibility was not directly addressed, but technical replication error appeared minimal. The most relevant donor-specific Treg TCRbeta repertoire apparently came from expansion with activated donor B cells.

Clones were read by immunoSEQ multiplex PCR, and TCRdb kept only the in-frame ones, dropping some. This sample has tens of thousands of clones; over 85% occur once, and the top ten carry 1.6%. Mixed chimerism was transient after nonmyeloablative marrow transplants from related graft donors. Points on this clone: Antigen specificity is unknown.

The J segment lost 4 bases and the V segment lost 5 bases, leaving 11 bases of the junction unmatched. Per germline, CDR1 MNHEY and CDR2 SMNVEV (reference sequence). This CDR3 is 16 amino acids long. This rearrangement joins TRBV27 to TRBJ2-1, with TRBD2 identical over 7 bases. This TCR came from a human patient who received a combined kidney and bone marrow transplant. These T cells may partly come from the graft donor. Here the sequenced sample was CD4+ T cells from blood (PBMCs), taken 12 months after the transplant. For the CDR3, the DNA is TGTGCCAGCAGTCCCTACTTAGCGGGCTTATACAATGAGCAGTTCTTC. Protein product: CASSPYLAGLYNEQFF.